A selection of T cell receptor beta chains follows, all from one sample in a study of T cell repertoires in cytomegalovirus infection. TCRdb reprocessed the reads with MiXCR, giving one entry per CDR3 protein. This sample has 350,000 to 400,000 distinct CDR3 sequences; approximately 35% occur once, and the top ten carry 13%. Their specific antigens are unknown. The sample in question was cultured PBMCs, obtained from culture after CMV antigen stimulation. The receptors here all came from a human donor in good health (CMV status not recorded). Some clones in this sample may be carry-over from other donors' samples. Both conserved end residues are part of each CDR3. The order of the fields is CDR3 protein, CDR3 DNA, clone size, V gene, J gene, D gene. D genes are given only for firm matches. Where a row states a size, it is once, few, many or the class of an expanded clone; other rows omit it.

CDR3aa: CASSLRGAGDEQFF
CDR3nt: TGTGCCAGCAGTTTACGCGGAGCGGGCGATGAGCAGTTCTTC
abundance: -
v_gene: TRBV28
j_gene: TRBJ2-1
d_gene: -

CDR3aa: CASNTLGNTEAFF
CDR3nt: TGTGCCAGCAACACCCTGGGGAACACTGAAGCTTTCTTT
abundance: -
v_gene: TRBV12-3/TRBV12-4
j_gene: TRBJ1-1
d_gene: -

CDR3aa: CASSAPGQSYNEQFF
CDR3nt: TGTGCCAGCTCGGCGCCGGGACAATCCTACAATGAGCAGTTCTTC
abundance: -
v_gene: TRBV18
j_gene: TRBJ2-1
d_gene: -

CDR3aa: CSARDQASGSNEQFF
CDR3nt: TGCAGTGCTAGAGATCAGGCTAGCGGAAGCAATGAGCAGTTCTTC
abundance: few
v_gene: TRBV20-1
j_gene: TRBJ2-1
d_gene: TRBD2

CDR3aa: CASSASGRGTGELFF
CDR3nt: TGTGCCAGTAGTGCTAGCGGGAGGGGCACCGGGGAGCTGTTTTTT
abundance: few
v_gene: TRBV19
j_gene: TRBJ2-2
d_gene: TRBD2

CDR3aa: CASKSSGQRNTGELFF
CDR3nt: TGTGCCAGCAAGTCTTCGGGGCAGAGAAACACCGGGGAGCTGTTTTTT
abundance: few
v_gene: TRBV6-2/TRBV6-3
j_gene: TRBJ2-2
d_gene: -

CDR3aa: CASSIDGSPSYNEQFF
CDR3nt: TGTGCCAGTAGTATAGACGGGAGCCCCTCCTACAATGAGCAGTTCTTC
abundance: few
v_gene: TRBV19
j_gene: TRBJ2-1
d_gene: -

CDR3aa: CASSLLRDGYTF
CDR3nt: TGTGCCAGCAGCTTACTTCGGGATGGCTACACCTTC
abundance: -
v_gene: TRBV7-8
j_gene: TRBJ1-2
d_gene: -

CDR3aa: CASSTRVGSGAQYNEQFF
CDR3nt: TGTGCCAGCAGTACCAGGGTTGGTAGCGGGGCCCAATACAATGAGCAGTTCTTC
abundance: -
v_gene: TRBV6-2/TRBV6-3
j_gene: TRBJ2-1
d_gene: TRBD2

CDR3aa: CASTPSGFWRVFF
CDR3nt: TGTGCCAGTACTCCCTCCGGCTTTTGGCGGGTGTTCTTC
abundance: -
v_gene: TRBV19
j_gene: TRBJ2-1
d_gene: -

CDR3aa: CASSATSGSNNEQFF
CDR3nt: TGTGCCAGTAGTGCGACTAGCGGGAGCAACAATGAGCAGTTCTTC
abundance: few
v_gene: TRBV19
j_gene: TRBJ2-1
d_gene: TRBD2

CDR3aa: CASSSPQRSSYNEQFF
CDR3nt: TGTGCCAGCAGTTCTCCCCAGAGGAGCTCCTACAATGAGCAGTTCTTC
abundance: many
v_gene: TRBV6-2/TRBV6-3
j_gene: TRBJ2-1
d_gene: -

CDR3aa: CASRPDRYNEQFF
CDR3nt: TGTGCCAGCCGCCCGGACAGGTACAATGAGCAGTTCTTC
abundance: -
v_gene: TRBV6-2/TRBV6-3
j_gene: TRBJ2-1
d_gene: TRBD1

CDR3aa: CASSYPPFEPNYGYTF
CDR3nt: TGTGCCAGCAGTTACCCACCGTTCGAACCTAACTATGGCTACACCTTC
abundance: few
v_gene: TRBV6-2/TRBV6-3
j_gene: TRBJ1-2
d_gene: -

CDR3aa: CAYKQETQYF
CDR3nt: TGTGCTTATAAGCAAGAGACCCAGTACTTC
abundance: -
v_gene: TRBV30
j_gene: TRBJ2-5
d_gene: -

CDR3aa: CASSLRSHRGVYGYTF
CDR3nt: TGTGCCAGCAGTCTCAGGAGCCACAGGGGTGTCTATGGCTACACCTTC
abundance: few
v_gene: TRBV12-3/TRBV12-4
j_gene: TRBJ1-2
d_gene: TRBD1

CDR3aa: CASSLTDQGRTWNEQFF
CDR3nt: TGTGCCAGCAGCTTAACGGATCAGGGCCGCACCTGGAATGAGCAGTTCTTC
abundance: few
v_gene: TRBV7-3
j_gene: TRBJ2-1
d_gene: -

CDR3aa: CASSLLPVTIYF
CDR3nt: TGTGCCAGCAGTTTACTCCCGGTCACCATATATTTT
abundance: -
v_gene: TRBV12-3/TRBV12-4
j_gene: TRBJ1-3
d_gene: -

CDR3aa: CASSIGDRAYNEQFF
CDR3nt: TGTGCCAGTAGTATTGGGGACAGGGCCTACAATGAGCAGTTCTTC
abundance: -
v_gene: TRBV19
j_gene: TRBJ2-1
d_gene: TRBD1

CDR3aa: CASSFQANTGELFF
CDR3nt: TGTGCCAGCAGCTTCCAGGCAAACACCGGGGAGCTGTTTTTT
abundance: few
v_gene: TRBV7-2
j_gene: TRBJ2-2
d_gene: -

CDR3aa: CASSSHYEQYF
CDR3nt: TGTGCCAGCAGTTCCCACTACGAGCAGTACTTC
abundance: -
v_gene: TRBV28
j_gene: TRBJ2-7
d_gene: -

CDR3aa: CASSQDFGLAANTGELFF
CDR3nt: TGTGCCAGCAGCCAAGATTTTGGACTAGCGGCGAACACCGGGGAGCTGTTTTTT
abundance: -
v_gene: TRBV4-2
j_gene: TRBJ2-2
d_gene: TRBD2

CDR3aa: CSASLGSLTDTQYF
CDR3nt: TGCAGTGCTTCCCTCGGCTCTCTCACAGATACGCAGTATTTT
abundance: -
v_gene: TRBV20-1
j_gene: TRBJ2-3
d_gene: -

CDR3aa: CASSATSNGIQNIQYF
CDR3nt: TGCGCCAGCAGCGCGACAAGTAACGGGATCCAAAACATTCAGTACTTC
abundance: many
v_gene: TRBV4-3
j_gene: TRBJ2-4
d_gene: -

CDR3aa: CSAKNPGTFSYEQYF
CDR3nt: TGCAGTGCTAAAAATCCCGGGACCTTCAGCTACGAGCAGTACTTC
abundance: many
v_gene: TRBV20-1
j_gene: TRBJ2-7
d_gene: -

CDR3aa: CAIRGLADNEQFF
CDR3nt: TGTGCCATCAGGGGACTAGCGGACAATGAGCAGTTCTTC
abundance: -
v_gene: TRBV10-3
j_gene: TRBJ2-1
d_gene: TRBD2

CDR3aa: CASSEYRGTGTDTQYF
CDR3nt: TGTGCCAGCAGTGAATATAGAGGGACAGGCACAGATACGCAGTATTTT
abundance: -
v_gene: TRBV25-1
j_gene: TRBJ2-3
d_gene: TRBD1

CDR3aa: CASSVGLTALSNQPQHF
CDR3nt: TGTGCCAGCAGTGTAGGATTGACGGCCCTGAGCAATCAGCCCCAGCATTTT
abundance: -
v_gene: TRBV6-8
j_gene: TRBJ1-5
d_gene: -